This T cell receptor (beta chain) was sequenced for a study of blood T cell repertoires in COVID-19. At the level of the study: Donors in the United States, Italy and Spain gave samples during acute or convalescent COVID-19. In each case, the material was cDNA or gDNA derived from T cells, B-cell-depleted T cells, or PBMCs.

The authors' processing: Amplified reference gene primers provided the basis for estimating nucleated cell counts. Clones were read by immunoSEQ multiplex PCR, and TCRdb kept only the in-frame ones, dropping some. D and trimming were read from the DNA, whereas the V and J calls and clone size are those reported in that table. The data hold about 100,000 clones, with about 78% observed a single time. The CDR3 runs to 15 residues. From germline, CDR1 is MDHEN and CDR2 SYDVKM. V lost 3 bases and J 1 base, leaving 10 bases between the germline ends. Sequencing was carried out using peripheral blood. The chain has TRBV28 and TRBJ1-5, with a weak D call TRBD1 (5 bases). This clonotype originated in a man aged 50 to 60 who had recovered from COVID-19. DNA of the CDR3: TGTGCCAGCAGTTTTCGGGGGGGGAGCAATCAGCCCCAGCATTTT. This sequence encodes CASSFRGGSNQPQHF.